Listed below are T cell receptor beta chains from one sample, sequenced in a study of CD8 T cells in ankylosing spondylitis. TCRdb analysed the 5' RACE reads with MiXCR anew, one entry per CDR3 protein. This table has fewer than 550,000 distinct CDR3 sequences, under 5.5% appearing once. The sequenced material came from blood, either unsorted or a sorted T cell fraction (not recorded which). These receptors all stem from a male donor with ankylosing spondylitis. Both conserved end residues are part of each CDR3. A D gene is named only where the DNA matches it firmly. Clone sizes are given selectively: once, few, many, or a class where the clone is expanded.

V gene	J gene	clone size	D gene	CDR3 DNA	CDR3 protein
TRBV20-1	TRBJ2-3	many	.	TGCAGTGCTAGACAGGACTCCGAAACAGATACGCAGTATTTT	CSARQDSETDTQYF
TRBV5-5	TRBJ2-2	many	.	TGTGCCAGCAGCTCTTTGTTGGGGGAGCTGTTTTTT	CASSSLLGELFF
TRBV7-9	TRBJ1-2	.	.	TGTGCCAGCAGCCCCGGGCTCCTCCGCGACAGAAAGAACTATGGCTACACCTTC	CASSPGLLRDRKNYGYTF
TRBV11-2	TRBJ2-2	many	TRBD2	TGTGCCAGCAGCCCGGGGGAGGGCTTATACACCGGGGAGCTGTTTTTT	CASSPGEGLYTGELFF
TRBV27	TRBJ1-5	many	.	TGTGCCAGCAGTTTAGTGGGGGTCGGGCAGCCCCAGCATTTT	CASSLVGVGQPQHF
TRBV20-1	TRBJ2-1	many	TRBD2	TGCAGTGCTACCACTTTAGCGGGAGCTCGCAATGAGCAGTTCTTC	CSATTLAGARNEQFF
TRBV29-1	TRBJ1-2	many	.	TGCAGCGTTAGACTCAACCACTATGGCTACACCTTC	CSVRLNHYGYTF
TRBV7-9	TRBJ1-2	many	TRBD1	TGTGCCAGCAGCCTCCTGGACAGGGCGAATGGCTACACCTTC	CASSLLDRANGYTF
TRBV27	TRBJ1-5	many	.	TGTGCCAGCAGTTTATCGGGGCCCAGGTGGGATCAGCCCCAGCATTTT	CASSLSGPRWDQPQHF
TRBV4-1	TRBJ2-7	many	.	TGCGCCAGCAGCCAAGAATACGCCCTCTCCTACGAGCAGTACTTC	CASSQEYALSYEQYF
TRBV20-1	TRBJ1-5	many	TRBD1	TGCAGTGCTACGGATTTGGGGAAGGGGGCGAACAATCAGCCCCAGCATTTT	CSATDLGKGANNQPQHF
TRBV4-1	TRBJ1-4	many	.	TGCGCCAGCAGCCCCAAAAGCTGGACGGATGAAAAACTGTTTTTT	CASSPKSWTDEKLFF
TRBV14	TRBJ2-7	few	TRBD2	TGTGCCAGCAGCCGCCCAGGAAGCGGGGCCTACGAGCAGTACTTC	CASSRPGSGAYEQYF
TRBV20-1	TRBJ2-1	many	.	TGCAGTGCTAGTAGGGTATACAGGGACAATGAGCAGTTCTTC	CSASRVYRDNEQFF
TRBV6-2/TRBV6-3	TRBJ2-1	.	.	TGTGCCAGCAGTTACGGGCCGCCCTCCTACAATGAGCAGTTCTTC	CASSYGPPSYNEQFF
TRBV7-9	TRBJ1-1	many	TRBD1	TGTGCCAGCAGCTTATTCGGGACAGGCAGTCCTGAAGCTTTCTTT	CASSLFGTGSPEAFF
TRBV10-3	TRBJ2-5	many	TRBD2	TGTGCCATCAATATAGCGGGTCCCCAAGAGACCCAGTACTTC	CAINIAGPQETQYF
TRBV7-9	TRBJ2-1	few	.	TGTGCCAGCAGCTTAGTAGCGACTTCCTATAATGAGCAGTTCTTC	CASSLVATSYNEQFF